Shown below are 21 T cell receptor beta chains from a single sample sequenced in a study of tumor-infiltrating lymphocytes in primary liver carcinoma. Starting from around 500 ng of total RNA, TCR beta cDNA was produced with a primer in the constant region. What produced the TCR beta libraries was three nested multiplex PCR rounds using slightly modified ARM-PCR. The two initial PCR rounds, approximately 10 cycles each, used TRBV1-TRBV30 forward and C-beta reverse primers. One entry per CDR3 protein, called by TCRdb with MiXCR from the multiplex PCR reads. Seen here are hundreds of thousands of distinct CDR3 sequences, over 55% observed once, and the top ten hold approximately 9%. The authors took blood RNA from unsorted whole blood and also extracted germline DNA. Input material: peripheral blood. The receptor source for this set is a man aged 35-49 years with primary liver carcinoma and hepatitis B virus infection.

This clonotype was detected only a few times. V usage is TRBV5-4 and J usage is TRBJ2-5; TRBD2 matches 7 bases. Germline V gene lookup returns CDR1 SGHNT and CDR2 YYREEE (reference sequence). The CDR3 is 15 residues long. The ends lost 1 base at V and 4 bases at J; junction bases unmatched: 7. CDR3 bases: TGTGCCAGCAGCTTGCCCGGGAGGCTGGGAGAGACCCAGTACTTC. As protein: CASSLPGRLGETQYF.

The chain has TRBV28 and TRBJ2-5, with D tentatively TRBD1 or TRBD2 (6 bases each). The ends were cut back, 4 bases at V and 1 base at J, with 10 bases in the middle. This CDR3 contains 14 residues. Germline CDR1 MDHEN, CDR2 SYDVKM. CDR3 region: CASSSGAVQETQYF. DNA for the CDR3: TGTGCCAGCAGTTCGGGGGCTGTCCAAGAGACCCAGTACTTC.

Comment on this clonotype: Germline is not matched at one junction end, which may reflect a read error. V usage is TRBV11-2 and J usage is TRBJ2-7; D tentatively fits TRBD1 or TRBD2 (5 bases each). This CDR3 has 13 amino acids. Germline CDR1 reads SGHAT; CDR2 reads FQNNGV. CDR3 nucleotide sequence: TGTGCCAGCAGACTGGGGGACCTTAGGGAGCAGCACTTC. Translation: CASRLGDLREQHF.

The J gene is TRBJ2-1, the V gene TRBV10-3, with D unclear. CDR1 and CDR2 from the germline V gene are ENHRY and SYGVKD. Between the trimmed V and J ends, which lost 4 bases and 5 bases, there was a span of 9 bases. This CDR3 region has 13 residues. CDR3 in DNA: TGTGCCATCAGTGTCAACGGCAACAATGAGCAGTTCTTC. Its protein is CAISVNGNNEQFF.

This CDR3 is CASSHGSSVTQYF. In nucleotides, the CDR3 is TGTGCCAGCAGCCACGGAAGTAGCGTGACCCAGTACTTC. The V call is TRBV28, the J call TRBJ2-5; weak D call: TRBD2 (5 bases). This CDR3 has 13 residues. Germline V gene lookup returns CDR1 MDHEN and CDR2 SYDVKM. Trimming took 6 bases from V and 7 from J, leaving 15 bases between them.

Points on this clonotype: A read error may be the cause here, since a much bigger clone is one base away. This chain links TRBV4-3 with TRBJ1-2; D is unclear. The V gene's germline CDR1 is LGHNA and CDR2 YSLEER. This CDR3 region has 13 residues. CDR3 sequence (DNA): TGCACCAGCAGCCAAGGATCGGGTGCGAGCTACACCTTC. Its translation: CTSSQGSGASYTF.

Comments on this clonotype: A junction end diverges from the germline sequence, so it may reflect a read error. The chain couples TRBV11-2 to TRBJ1-1; D is unresolved. This CDR3 region has 14 residues. Germline V gene lookup returns CDR1 SGHAT and CDR2 FQNNGV. The CDR3 here is CASGLVVGDTEAFF. The CDR3, as DNA: TGTGCCAGCGGCTTAGTAGTGGGAGACACTGAAGCTTTCTTT.

This chain uses TRBV11-2 with TRBJ2-1; D perhaps matches TRBD2 (5 bases). The CDR3 loop spans 14 amino acids. Germline CDR1 SGHAT, CDR2 FQNNGV. The germline V and J ends were trimmed by 5 bases and 13 bases, with 21 bases remaining between them. The CDR3 nucleotides read TGTGCCAGCAGCCCCCTGGGTAGCGCGATTGAACAGTTCTTC. Its protein is CASSPLGSAIEQFF.

As concerns this clonotype: This likely comes from a read error, as the CDR3 has no conserved phenylalanine or tryptophan at its end. Because the CDR3's place on the DNA is in doubt, the DNA is left out and the CDR3 is given as listed by TCRdb. The gene calls are TRBV11-1 and TRBJ2-2. CDR1 is SGHAT and CDR2 is FQDESV in the germline V gene (reference sequence). The CDR3 is 13 residues long, ends included. Here the CDR3 reads CASSLEETGELFL.

This clonotype came up a few times. The gene calls are TRBV12-3 or TRBV12-4 and TRBJ1-1, with D hard to call. Trimming removed 6 bases from V and 5 bases from J, with 22 bases in between. This CDR3 region has 16 residues. As DNA, the CDR3 is TGTGCCAGCAGCCTCCCACACCGGACGGGAGGGACTGAAGCTTTCTTT. This codes for CASSLPHRTGGTEAFF.

Points on this clonotype: The conserved phenylalanine or tryptophan normally closing the CDR3 is absent here, so this likely arose from a read error. The limits of the CDR3 on the DNA are not certain, so only TCRdb's listed CDR3 is given. This sequence joins TRBV2 and TRBJ1-2. CDR1 and CDR2 from the germline V gene are SNHLY and FYNNEI. The CDR3 is 14 residues long, ends included. CDR3 sequence: CASRNGPSRSGHTS.

This clonotype was counted a single time. This chain joins TRBV4-3 and TRBJ2-1; possible D gene TRBD2, 5 bases. V lost 4 bases to trimming and J lost 10 bases, with 26 bases between them. The CDR3 spans 17 residues. CDR1 and CDR2 from the germline V gene are LGHNA and YSLEER. In DNA form, the CDR3 reads TGCGCCAGCAGCCTGAGGGATAGCGCGAGTTTCGTCGGGGAGCAGTTCTTC. Amino acid sequence: CASSLRDSASFVGEQFF.

Regarding this clonotype: Given a much more abundant clone one base away, this may be a read error. The chain combines TRBV29-1 with TRBJ2-7, with D tentatively TRBD1 or TRBD2 (6 bases each). Germline CDR1 reads SQVTM; CDR2 reads ANQGSEA. With 7 bases removed from V and 2 bases from J, the gap between germline ends came to 15 bases. The CDR3 runs to 13 residues. CDR3 in amino acids: CSGRDMVTYEQYF. In DNA form, the CDR3 reads TGCAGCGGGAGGGACATGGTGACCTACGAGCAGTACTTC.

A few counts support this clonotype. The chain employs TRBV28 and TRBJ2-7; TRBD2 matches 8 bases. This CDR3 is 14 amino acids long. Per the germline V gene, CDR1 is MDHEN and CDR2 is SYDVKM. V lost 5 bases and J lost 4; bases outside the gene matches: 7. The CDR3 spells CASSHRTSLYEQYF. The CDR3 region has the DNA TGTGCCAGCAGTCACCGGACTAGCTTATACGAGCAGTACTTC.

Points on this clonotype: A junction boundary mismatches the germline segment, possibly from a read error. The CDR3 spells CVSSLYQGRSNQPQHF. The CDR3 bases are TGTGTCAGCAGCTTGTATCAGGGACGGAGTAATCAGCCCCAGCATTTT. The gene calls are TRBV5-5 and TRBJ1-5; TRBD1 might be the D (5 bases). Germline loops: CDR1 SGHKS, CDR2 YYEKEE (reference sequence). This CDR3 region has 16 residues.

Regarding this clonotype: This sequence may be a read error, since a much larger clone differs from it by one base. The rearrangement joins TRBV6-6 to TRBJ2-1; the D is unclear. The CDR3 is made up of 18 amino acids. Germline CDR1 reads MNHNY; CDR2 reads SVGAGI (reference sequence). Trimming removed 4 bases at V and 4 bases at J, with 23 bases between. The CDR3 loop is CASSSPPTHIGPYNEQFF. DNA for the CDR3: TGTGCCAGCAGTTCCCCGCCCACGCACATAGGTCCGTACAATGAGCAGTTCTTC.

This clonotype was counted a few times. The chain is built from TRBV5-4 and TRBJ2-3; 7 nucleotides line up with TRBD2. CDR1 SGHNT and CDR2 YYREEE come from the germline V gene (reference sequence). This CDR3 is 16 amino acids long. J gave up 1 base and V 2 bases, and 7 bases lay outside the gene matches. Written as DNA, the CDR3 is TGTGCCAGCAGCTTTGAGCGGGGCCGGGGCACAGATACGCAGTATTTT. Its translation is CASSFERGRGTDTQYF.

On this clonotype: One end of the junction is discordant with germline, which a read error may explain. This sequence joins TRBV6-2 or TRBV6-3 and TRBJ1-2; D unclear. Germline V gives CDR1 MNHEY, CDR2 SVGEGT. The length of the CDR3 is 14 residues. The CDR3 loop is CASSYPYYNNGYTF. CDR3 bases: TGTGCCAGCAGTTATCCCTATTATAACAATGGCTACACCTTC.

In its sample, this clonotype was seen a few times. The V call is TRBV30, the J call TRBJ2-7; D remains ambiguous. The germline V gene has CDR1 GTSNPN and CDR2 SVGIG (reference sequence). The CDR3 sequence is 13 residues long. The V end was cut by 3 bases, the J end by 4 bases, with 13 bases between. In DNA, the CDR3 is TGTGCCTGGAGAAGAGGACCGCTTTACGAGCAGTACTTC. This codes for CAWRRGPLYEQYF.

A remark on this clonotype: A much larger clone differs by one base, so this may be a read error. The chain links TRBV6-1 to TRBJ1-5, with 7 bases that match TRBD1. V lost 4 bases and J lost 5; bases outside the gene matches: 11. Per germline, CDR1 MNHNS and CDR2 SASEGT. The CDR3 spans 16 residues. The CDR3 nucleotides are TGTGCCAGCAGTGTAATGGTCGGGACAGAAGATCAGCCCCAGCATTTT. This sequence encodes CASSVMVGTEDQPQHF.

Here the CDR3 DNA reads TGTGCCAGCCCCAGGGGGGACAGGGGGGCTACCGGGGAGCTGTTTTTT. Translation: CASPRGDRGATGELFF. V and J are TRBV6-1 and TRBJ2-2; 11 nucleotides align to TRBD1. The germline V gene encodes CDR1 MNHNS and CDR2 SASEGT. This CDR3 spans 16 amino acids. Trimming cost V 8 bases and J 5 bases; bases outside gene matches: 10.